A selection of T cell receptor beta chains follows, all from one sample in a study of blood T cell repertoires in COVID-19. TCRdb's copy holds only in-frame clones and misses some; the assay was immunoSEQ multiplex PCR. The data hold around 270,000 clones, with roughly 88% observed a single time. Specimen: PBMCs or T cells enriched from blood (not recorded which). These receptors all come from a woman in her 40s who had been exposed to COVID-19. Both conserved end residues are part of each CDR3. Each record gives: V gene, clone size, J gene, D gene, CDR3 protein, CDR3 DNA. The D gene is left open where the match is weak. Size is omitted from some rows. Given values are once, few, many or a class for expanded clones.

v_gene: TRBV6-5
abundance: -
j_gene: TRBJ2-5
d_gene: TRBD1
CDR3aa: CASSYRGQGAKETQYF
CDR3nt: TGTGCCAGCAGTTACCGGGGGCAGGGGGCGAAAGAGACCCAGTACTTC

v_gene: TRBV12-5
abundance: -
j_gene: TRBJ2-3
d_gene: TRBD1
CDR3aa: CASGPQGVEDTQYF
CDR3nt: TGTGCTAGTGGACCACAGGGGGTGGAAGATACGCAGTATTTT

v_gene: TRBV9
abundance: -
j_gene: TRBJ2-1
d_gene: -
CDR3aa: CASSVAGVSYNEQFF
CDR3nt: TGTGCCAGCAGCGTAGCGGGAGTATCCTACAATGAGCAGTTCTTC

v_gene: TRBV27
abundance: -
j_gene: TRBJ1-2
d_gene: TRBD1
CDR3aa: CASSPGQSYGYTF
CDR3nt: TGTGCCAGCAGCCCGGGACAGTCCTATGGCTACACCTTC

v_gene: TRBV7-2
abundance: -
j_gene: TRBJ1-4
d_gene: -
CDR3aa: CASSPGGSNEKLFF
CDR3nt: TGTGCCAGCAGCCCCGGGGGGTCTAATGAAAAACTGTTTTTT

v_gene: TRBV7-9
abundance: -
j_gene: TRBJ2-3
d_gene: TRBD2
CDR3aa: CASSWGASGSTDTQYF
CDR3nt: TGTGCCAGCAGCTGGGGGGCTAGCGGGAGCACAGATACGCAGTATTTT

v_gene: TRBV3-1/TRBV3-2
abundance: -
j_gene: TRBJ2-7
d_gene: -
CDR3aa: CASSQGGPYEQYF
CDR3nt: TGTGCCAGCAGCCAAGGGGGGCCCTACGAGCAGTACTTC

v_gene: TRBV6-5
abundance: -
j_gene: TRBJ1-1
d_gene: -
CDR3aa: CASNLFGGKTEAFF
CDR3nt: TGTGCCAGCAACCTCTTCGGGGGTAAAACTGAAGCTTTCTTT

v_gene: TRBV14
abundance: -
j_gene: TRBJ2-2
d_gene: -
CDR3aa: CASSQVRGAAGELFF
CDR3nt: TGTGCCAGCAGCCAAGTTCGGGGGGCGGCCGGGGAGCTGTTTTTT

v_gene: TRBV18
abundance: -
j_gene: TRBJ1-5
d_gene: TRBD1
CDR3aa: CASSPLAQGGQPQHF
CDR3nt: TGTGCCAGCTCACCACTAGCACAGGGGGGTCAGCCCCAGCATTTT

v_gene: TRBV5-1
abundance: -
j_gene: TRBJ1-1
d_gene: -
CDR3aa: CASSLAENTEAFF
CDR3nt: TGCGCCAGCAGCTTGGCAGAGAACACTGAAGCTTTCTTT

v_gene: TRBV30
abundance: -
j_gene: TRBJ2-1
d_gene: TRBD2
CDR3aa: CAWNPTGGGGSYNEQFF
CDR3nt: TGTGCCTGGAACCCTACGGGGGGGGGAGGCTCCTACAATGAGCAGTTCTTC

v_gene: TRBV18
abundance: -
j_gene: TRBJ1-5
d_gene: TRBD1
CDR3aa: CASSGQGLGAPQHF
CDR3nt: TGTGCCAGCTCTGGACAGGGCCTCGGGGCGCCCCAGCATTTT

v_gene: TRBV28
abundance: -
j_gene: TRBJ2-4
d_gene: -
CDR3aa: CASSPPGILKNIQYF
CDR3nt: TGTGCCAGCAGCCCCCCCGGGATACTCAAAAACATTCAGTACTTC

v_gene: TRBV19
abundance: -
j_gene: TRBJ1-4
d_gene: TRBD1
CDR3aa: CASSKITGGNEKLFF
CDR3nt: TGTGCCAGTAGTAAGATAACAGGGGGTAATGAAAAACTGTTTTTT

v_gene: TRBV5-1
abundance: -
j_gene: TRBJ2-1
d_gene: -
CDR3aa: CASSLQTSKGDEQFF
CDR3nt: TGCGCCAGCAGCTTGCAGACCTCCAAAGGGGATGAGCAGTTCTTC

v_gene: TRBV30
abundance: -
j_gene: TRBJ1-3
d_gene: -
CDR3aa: CAWRNSAGNTIYF
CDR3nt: TGTGCCTGGAGGAATTCGGCTGGAAACACCATATATTTT

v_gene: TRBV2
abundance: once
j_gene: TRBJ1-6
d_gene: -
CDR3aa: CASSPTGVGTPLHF
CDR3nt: TGTGCCAGCAGCCCCACGGGGGTGGGAACACCCCTCCACTTT

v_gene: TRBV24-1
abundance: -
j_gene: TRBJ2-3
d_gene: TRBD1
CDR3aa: CATSDMTGPDTQYF
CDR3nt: TGTGCCACCAGTGACATGACAGGGCCAGATACGCAGTATTTT

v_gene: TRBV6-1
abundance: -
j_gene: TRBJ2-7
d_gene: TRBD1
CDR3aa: CASSELTGGYEQYF
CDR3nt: TGTGCCAGCAGTGAATTGACAGGGGGCTACGAGCAGTACTTC

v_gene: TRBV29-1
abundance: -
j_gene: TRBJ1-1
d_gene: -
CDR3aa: CSVTPGTNTEAFF
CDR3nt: TGCAGCGTCACACCGGGGACTAACACTGAAGCTTTCTTT

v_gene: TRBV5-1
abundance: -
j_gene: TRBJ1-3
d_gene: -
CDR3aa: CASSTQSSGNTIYF
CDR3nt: TGTGCCAGCAGCACACAGAGCTCTGGAAACACCATATATTTT

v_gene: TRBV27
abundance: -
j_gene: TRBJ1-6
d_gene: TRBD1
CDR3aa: CASSSYRGALHF
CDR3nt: TGTGCCAGCAGTTCCTACAGGGGGGCCCTCCACTTT

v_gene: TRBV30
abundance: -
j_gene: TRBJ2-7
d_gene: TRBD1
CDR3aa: CAWYTRDSYEQYF
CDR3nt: TGTGCCTGGTATACCCGGGACAGCTACGAGCAGTACTTC

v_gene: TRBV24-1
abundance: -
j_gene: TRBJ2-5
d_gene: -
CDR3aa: CATSQLGGGLQETQYF
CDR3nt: TGTGCCACCAGTCAACTCGGGGGTGGGCTTCAAGAGACCCAGTACTTC

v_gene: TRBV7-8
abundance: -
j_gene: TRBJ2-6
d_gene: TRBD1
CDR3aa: CAITQGAGGANVLTF
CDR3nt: TGTGCCATCACACAGGGGGCGGGAGGGGCCAACGTCCTGACTTTC

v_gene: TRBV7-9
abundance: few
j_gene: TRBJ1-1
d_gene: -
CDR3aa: CASSPPRAVNTEAFF
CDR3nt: TGTGCCAGCAGCCCCCCCAGGGCCGTTAACACTGAAGCTTTCTTT

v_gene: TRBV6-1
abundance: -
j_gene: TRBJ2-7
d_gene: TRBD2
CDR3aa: CASSEVAEASGGSEQYF
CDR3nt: TGTGCCAGCAGTGAAGTAGCAGAGGCTAGCGGGGGTAGCGAGCAGTACTTC

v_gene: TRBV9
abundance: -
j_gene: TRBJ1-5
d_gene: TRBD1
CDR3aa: CASSAGLDRGYQPQHF
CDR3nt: TGTGCCAGCAGCGCGGGGTTGGACAGGGGTTATCAGCCCCAGCATTTT

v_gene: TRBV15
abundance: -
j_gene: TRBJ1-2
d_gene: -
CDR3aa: CATSRDNDSPGYGYTF
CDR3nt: TGTGCCACCAGCAGAGACAACGACTCCCCTGGCTATGGCTACACCTTC

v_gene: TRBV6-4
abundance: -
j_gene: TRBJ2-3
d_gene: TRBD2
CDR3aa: CASSVLAGSTDTQYF
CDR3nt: TGTGCCAGCAGCGTACTAGCGGGATCGACAGATACGCAGTATTTT

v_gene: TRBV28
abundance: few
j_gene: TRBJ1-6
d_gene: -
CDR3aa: CASSLPVYNSPLHF
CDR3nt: TGTGCCAGCAGTTTGCCAGTCTATAATTCACCCCTCCACTTT

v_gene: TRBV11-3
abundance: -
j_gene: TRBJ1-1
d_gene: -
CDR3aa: CASSLAPGTEAFF
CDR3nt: TGTGCCAGCAGCTTAGCACCCGGGACTGAAGCTTTCTTT

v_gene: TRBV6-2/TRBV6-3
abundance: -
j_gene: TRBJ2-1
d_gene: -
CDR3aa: CASSSRGSLNEQFF
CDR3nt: TGTGCCAGCAGTTCCCGGGGAAGCCTGAATGAGCAGTTCTTC

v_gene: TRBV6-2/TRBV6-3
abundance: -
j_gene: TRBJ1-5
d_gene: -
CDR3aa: CASSYSQATYNQPQHF
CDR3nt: TGTGCCAGCAGTTACTCCCAGGCTACCTACAATCAGCCCCAGCATTTT

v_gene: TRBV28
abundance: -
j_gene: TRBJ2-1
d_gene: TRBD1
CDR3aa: CASSLPRQFQGDEQFF
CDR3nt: TGTGCCAGCAGTTTACCCCGACAGTTTCAGGGGGATGAGCAGTTCTTC

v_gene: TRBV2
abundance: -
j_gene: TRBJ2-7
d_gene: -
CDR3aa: CASSEEDSYEQYF
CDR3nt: TGTGCCAGCAGTGAAGAGGACAGCTACGAGCAGTACTTC

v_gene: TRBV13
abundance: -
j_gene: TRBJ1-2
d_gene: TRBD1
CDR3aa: CASSTDRGRYGYTF
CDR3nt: TGTGCCAGCAGCACGGACAGGGGACGATATGGCTACACCTTC

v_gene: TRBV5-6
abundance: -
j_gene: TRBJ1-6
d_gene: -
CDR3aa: CASSPDSNSPLHF
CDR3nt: TGTGCCAGCAGCCCCGACAGTAATTCACCCCTCCACTTT